The rows below give T cell receptor beta chains drawn from one sample of a study of brain T cells in children with intractable seizures. Here immunoSEQ multiplex PCR was the method, and the copy in TCRdb shows in-frame clones only, minus some. The profile shows 55,000 to 80,000 clones, approximately 95% of them singletons. The specimen comprised peripheral blood, sampled at surgery. These receptors were obtained from a boy in the first two years of life with focal cortical dysplasia and intractable seizures. CDR3s include the opening cysteine and the closing phenylalanine or tryptophan. A D gene is named only where the DNA matches it firmly. For some rows the clone size is stated as once, few or many, or as a class when expanded; others skip it.

len	v_gene	d_gene	abundance	j_gene	CDR3nt	CDR3aa
15	TRBV20-1	TRBD1	-	TRBJ1-2	TGCAGTGCTAGTGGACAGGGGGAATCTTCCTATGGCTACACCTTC	CSASGQGESSYGYTF
15	TRBV5-1	-	-	TRBJ2-7	TGCGCCAGCAGCTTGGGTCTCCCCCCCGGCGACGAGCAGTACTTC	CASSLGLPPGDEQYF
16	TRBV11-3	TRBD2	-	TRBJ2-1	TGTGCCAGCAGCTTAGGGCGGGAGTCCCCCTACAATGAGCAGTTCTTC	CASSLGRESPYNEQFF
14	TRBV6-5	TRBD2	-	TRBJ2-1	TGTGCCAGCAGGGGACTAGCGGGAGGTAATGAGCAGTTCTTC	CASRGLAGGNEQFF
15	TRBV10-3	-	once	TRBJ1-1	TGTGCCATCAGTGAGTCGAAGGGGACCCACATTGAGGCTTTCTTT	CAISESKGTHIEAFF
15	TRBV5-1	-	-	TRBJ1-1	TGCGCCAGCAGCTTTCAGGGAGGACTAGGTACTGAAGCTTTCTTT	CASSFQGGLGTEAFF
14	TRBV10-3	-	-	TRBJ1-5	TGTGCCATCAGCCCGACAGATAGCAATCAGCCCCAGCATTTT	CAISPTDSNQPQHF
15	TRBV20-1	TRBD2	-	TRBJ2-3	TGCAGTGCTAGTAGTCTAGCGGGGGTATCAGATACGCAGTATTTT	CSASSLAGVSDTQYF
15	TRBV6-5	TRBD2	-	TRBJ2-5	TGTGCCAGCAGCCGTAGCGGGGGGGCCTTAGTGACCCAGTACTTC	CASSRSGGALVTQYF
15	TRBV6-5	TRBD1	-	TRBJ1-6	TGTGCCAGCAGTCTCGAGACAGGGGTGAATTCACCCCTCCACTTT	CASSLETGVNSPLHF
16	TRBV7-9	TRBD1	-	TRBJ1-1	TGTGCCAGCAGCTTAGGGACAGGGACGTTTAACACTGAAGCTTTCTTT	CASSLGTGTFNTEAFF
15	TRBV12-5	-	-	TRBJ2-3	TGTGCTAGTGGAGGTGGGAGGATGAGCACAGATACGCAGTATTTT	CASGGGRMSTDTQYF
14	TRBV28	-	few	TRBJ1-3	TGTGCCAGCAGTGCCGGGGGAAATGGAAACACCATATATTTT	CASSAGGNGNTIYF
11	TRBV25-1	-	-	TRBJ2-2	TGTGCCAGCATCGGGGGCGGGGAGCTGTTTTTT	CASIGGGELFF
14	TRBV2	-	-	TRBJ1-2	TGTGCCAGCACAGGCCGGGCATATAACTATGGCTACACCTTC	CASTGRAYNYGYTF
16	TRBV9	TRBD2	-	TRBJ2-1	TGTGCCAGCAGCGTAGACGGGGGGGCATCCTACAATGAGCAGTTCTTC	CASSVDGGASYNEQFF
15	TRBV7-3	-	-	TRBJ2-2	TGTGCCAGCAGCCCCTCGACACGAAACACCGGGGAGCTGTTTTTT	CASSPSTRNTGELFF
16	TRBV7-2	TRBD1	-	TRBJ1-2	TGTGCCAGCAGGCCCCAAAAGGGACAGACTTTTTATGGCTACACCTTC	CASRPQKGQTFYGYTF
16	TRBV7-2	TRBD1	-	TRBJ1-5	TGTGCCAGCAGCCCGACAGGGGGCTGGGACAATCAGCCCCAGCATTTT	CASSPTGGWDNQPQHF
17	TRBV24-1	TRBD1	once	TRBJ1-2	TGTGCCACCAGCGCGGGGACAGGGCGACTAACTAACTATGGCTACACCTTC	CATSAGTGRLTNYGYTF
13	TRBV20-1	-	-	TRBJ1-2	TGCAGTGCTAGTTGGAACGGGGCCTATGGCTACACCTTC	CSASWNGAYGYTF
14	TRBV5-4	TRBD2	once	TRBJ2-7	TGTGCCAGCAGCTTCGCTAGCGGGAACTACGAGCAGTACTTC	CASSFASGNYEQYF
14	TRBV10-3	-	-	TRBJ1-2	TGTGCCATCGGTACGGGTTCCAGGGATTTTGGCTACACCTTC	CAIGTGSRDFGYTF
13	TRBV6-5	TRBD1	-	TRBJ2-5	TGTGCCAGCGGGACAGCTCTCCAAGAGACCCAGTACTTC	CASGTALQETQYF
14	TRBV28	-	once	TRBJ2-7	TGTGCCGGCAGACTGACTAAACACTCCTACGAGCAGTACTTC	CAGRLTKHSYEQYF
15	TRBV4-1	TRBD1	-	TRBJ2-5	TGCGCCAGCCAAACCGGGACAGGGGGCAAAGAGACCCAGTACTTC	CASQTGTGGKETQYF
15	TRBV4-3	-	few	TRBJ2-2	TGCGCCAGCAGCCCCCGACAGCGACAGACCGGGGAGCTGTTTTTT	CASSPRQRQTGELFF
14	TRBV6-5	-	-	TRBJ1-1	TGTGCCAGCAGTTGGGACACCAGGAACACTGAAGCTTTCTTT	CASSWDTRNTEAFF
12	TRBV28	-	-	TRBJ2-7	TGTGCCAGCGTCGGGGACTCCTACGAGCAGTACTTC	CASVGDSYEQYF
14	TRBV7-2	TRBD2	few	TRBJ2-3	TGTGCCAGCAGCTTACTAGCGGGCACAGATACGCAGTATTTT	CASSLLAGTDTQYF
18	TRBV6-1	TRBD1	-	TRBJ2-7	TGTGCCAGCAGTGAAGGAATAACTGGGACAGGGGGCCTCTACGAGCAGTACTTC	CASSEGITGTGGLYEQYF
14	TRBV4-2	-	-	TRBJ1-2	TGTGCCAGCAGCCAAGATGTCAGGGGCTATGGCTACACCTTC	CASSQDVRGYGYTF
14	TRBV19	-	-	TRBJ1-6	TGTGCCAGTAGTATAACCGCTCGGGGCTCACCCCTCCACTTT	CASSITARGSPLHF
16	TRBV11-2	-	-	TRBJ2-7	TGTGCCAGCAGCTTGACCCGGGTGGTTAGGACTGGGGAGCAGTACTTC	CASSLTRVVRTGEQYF
13	TRBV5-1	-	-	TRBJ1-1	TGCGCCAGCAGCCGCGAGAGGGGAACTGAAGCTTTCTTT	CASSRERGTEAFF
15	TRBV19	-	-	TRBJ1-5	TGTGCCACGAGGGTTGTTGGGGAATGGGACCAGCCCCAGCATTTT	CATRVVGEWDQPQHF
16	TRBV27	-	-	TRBJ1-6	TGTGCCAGCAAAGGGGGGGGTCTCGCTTATAATTCACCCCTCCACTTT	CASKGGGLAYNSPLHF
13	TRBV28	-	-	TRBJ1-1	TGTGCCAGCAGTTTCGGGGGTATAACTGAAGCTTTCTTT	CASSFGGITEAFF
11	TRBV13	-	few	TRBJ2-7	TGTGCCAGCAGCTCGGGACGGTCGTGGTACTTC	CASSSGRSWYF
14	TRBV4-1	-	-	TRBJ1-1	TGCGCCAGCAGCCCCCGAGGACCGCACACTGAAGCTTTCTTT	CASSPRGPHTEAFF
12	TRBV18	-	-	TRBJ2-5	TGTGCCAGCTCACAACGTCAAGAGACCCAGTACTTC	CASSQRQETQYF
15	TRBV4-1	-	-	TRBJ1-3	TGCGCCAGCAGCCAAGGACAGTTTTCTGGAAACACCATATATTTT	CASSQGQFSGNTIYF
16	TRBV27	-	-	TRBJ2-5	TGTGCCAGCAGTTTATCGGTAGGGACAAAGGTAGAGACCCAGTACTTC	CASSLSVGTKVETQYF
13	TRBV25-1	-	-	TRBJ1-2	TGTGCCAGCAGGGGGGCAGAGTACTATGGCTACACCTTC	CASRGAEYYGYTF
15	TRBV9	-	-	TRBJ2-1	TGTGCCAGCAGCGTAGACGGGAGTCCCTACAATGAGCAGTTCTTC	CASSVDGSPYNEQFF
15	TRBV7-2	TRBD1	-	TRBJ1-2	TGTGCCAGCAGCTCCACCGGGACAGGGATCTATGGCTACACCTTC	CASSSTGTGIYGYTF
15	TRBV4-2	-	-	TRBJ1-1	TGTGCCAGCAGCACTCGACAGGAGCGGAACACTGAAGCTTTCTTT	CASSTRQERNTEAFF
13	TRBV12-3/TRBV12-4	-	-	TRBJ2-1	TGTGCCAGCACCCCCATGTCCTACAATGAGCAGTTCTTC	CASTPMSYNEQFF
13	TRBV4-1	-	-	TRBJ1-5	TGCGCCAGCAGCACAAATAGCAATCAGCCCCAGCATTTT	CASSTNSNQPQHF